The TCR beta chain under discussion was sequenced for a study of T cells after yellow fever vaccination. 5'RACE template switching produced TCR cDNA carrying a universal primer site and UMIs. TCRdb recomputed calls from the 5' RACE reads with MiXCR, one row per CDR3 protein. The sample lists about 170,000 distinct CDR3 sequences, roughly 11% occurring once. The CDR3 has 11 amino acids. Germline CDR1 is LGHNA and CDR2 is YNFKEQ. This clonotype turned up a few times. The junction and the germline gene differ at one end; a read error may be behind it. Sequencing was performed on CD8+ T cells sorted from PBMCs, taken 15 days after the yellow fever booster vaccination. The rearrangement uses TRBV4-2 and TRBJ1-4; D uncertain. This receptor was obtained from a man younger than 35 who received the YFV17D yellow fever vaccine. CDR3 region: CASSQDSWPVF. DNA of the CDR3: TGTGCCAGCAGCCAAGATTCTTGGCCGGTTTTT.